This paragraph reports one TCR beta chain. It lacks a known antigen. In this CDR3 the conserved last residue, phenylalanine or tryptophan, is missing, so a read error is likely. The library relied on multiplex PCR. The sequencer listed for this sample is Illumina HiSeq 4000. iRepertoire HTBI primers and Arm-PCR amplification of CDR3 regions were used to construct TCR beta libraries. Gel purification was performed on PCR products prior to sequencing. In the original analysis: Across samples, fewer than 70 TRBV and over 11 TRBJ segments were identified and used for gene usage analysis of CDR3 amino acid clonotypes. COPE and FqMerger were used to merge the filtered high-quality paired reads into contigs. BLAST was used to align contigs to IMGT TRBV, TRBD and TRBJ reference genes, and CDR3 was defined according to IMGT. Any clonotype with a frequency above 0.1% was counted as a highly expanded clone. Shannon entropy served as the measure of repertoire diversity, while the Gini coefficient captured V-J evenness. A clonotype found in more than one individual was treated as public. Using fastp at Q25 and MiXCR, TCRdb reprocessed the public reads and kept productive beta chains. Rows are unified per CDR3 protein, each entry keeping the most common DNA and genes. The V and J calls were determined by TCRdb, not by the authors. This sample has approximately 480,000 distinct CDR3 sequences in its table, and 15% to 20% of those were observed once. The leading ten clones occupy 12% of the sample.

This sample is part of a study of regulatory T cells in long-lasting Graves disease (dated by TCRdb to the early 2020s). For context, the study as a whole: In the newly diagnosed Graves' disease group, patients had been taking antithyroid drugs for less than 3 months. Persistent Graves' disease patients were compared with newly diagnosed Graves' disease patients by peripheral blood TCR sequencing and RNA sequencing. The study took place in China and was registered as a clinical trial. TCR sequencing covered around 13 persistent and approximately 20 newly diagnosed Graves' disease patients, about 35 samples in total. The study at large found these results: Preferential use of TRBV28, TRBJ1-2 and TRBJ2-5 was observed in persistent disease, whereas TRBV20-1 and TRBJ2-1 were favored in newly diagnosed disease. Sequencing and analysis were restricted to the TCR beta chain. Compared with newly diagnosed patients, persistent Graves' disease patients had lower TCR Shannon entropy and fewer highly expanded clones, which suggests clonal expansion. Patients with persistent disease shared more public clonotypes (fewer than 3,000) than newly diagnosed patients did (around 980). Because the primary lesion, thyroid tissue, could not be accessed, the study looked at peripheral blood alone. As a limitation, the authors acknowledged that the small sample size may reduce accuracy.

The time point label for this specimen denotes: newly diagnosed GD, antithyroid drugs for less than 3 months. For both TCR sequencing and RNA sequencing, RNA was extracted from PBMCs in TRIzol. Graves' disease was diagnosed according to American Thyroid Association guidelines. Patients for the study were recruited at an endocrinology department in Xi'an, China. Each patient gave approximately 10 milliliters of peripheral blood, collected in an EDTA anticoagulant tube. Ficoll Paque Plus density gradient separation was used to isolate PBMCs, and no additional T cell sorting was done. RNA quality was checked with an Agilent 2100 Bioanalyzer and agarose gel, and concentration with a NanoDrop 2000. Termini included, the CDR3 measures 14 amino acids. Of the read, only the CDR3 DNA is kept; its 42 bases are in frame from base 1. According to the germline V gene (reference sequence), CDR1 reads LGHDT and CDR2 reads YNNKEL. V loses 4 bases, J loses 5 bases, and the germline ends lie 15 bases apart.

The sample was also reused in another study, on T cells in Graves' hyperthyroidism and ophthalmopathy. The second paper further reports: Graves' hyperthyroidism was defined as stable when no progression to ophthalmopathy occurred over 18 months of follow-up. The hyperthyroidism patients were between 18 and 65 years old and newly diagnosed, with a disease duration of less than 2 months. The study excluded patients with uncontrolled infections, other autoimmune diseases, pregnancy or lactation. Clinical symptoms, serum thyroxine and TRAb, thyroid ultrasound, and orbital computed tomography formed the basis for the diagnoses. The first round of RT-PCR for the TCR CDR3 was performed with the HTBI primer set and the Qiagen OneStep RT-PCR kit. Blood samples also contained most of the expanded thyroid clonotypes (frequency above 0.001), which suggests that blood repertoires may reflect thyroid immune responses. In cross-validation, a model built on a 13 V-J signature told ophthalmopathy apart from stable hyperthyroidism with 87.88% sensitivity and roughly 83% specificity, and in testing the same model reached 80%/75%. In validation, the model predicted progression to ophthalmopathy with 55% to 71% sensitivity and 72.22% specificity, a median of about 6.7 months before onset. To identify TCR V-J signatures that set the groups apart, the researchers used a discovery cohort of 100 or so patients, made up of about 44 with Graves' ophthalmopathy and 55 to 65 with stable Graves' hyperthyroidism. An independent validation cohort of 18 to 20 hyperthyroidism patients and 17 patients who later progressed to ophthalmopathy tested prospective prediction of ophthalmopathy. The approximately 100 discovery patients were divided at random into training and test sets in a 7:3 ratio. In about 6 Graves' hyperthyroidism patients, the study also compared T-cell repertoires from thyroid tissue with T-cell repertoires from blood. After blood sampling, hyperthyroidism patients were treated with methimazole at a starting dose of 30 mg daily, and ophthalmopathy patients were treated with high-dose intravenous methylprednisolone. The libraries were constructed in a second round of multiplex PCR and then size-selected and purified. The libraries were sequenced on an Illumina HiSeq2000 using paired-end 100 bp reads. SOAPnuke was used to process the raw data, throwing out any read that contained adapters or uncalled bases, had a mean Phred below 15, or lacked an exact constant-primer or identifier match. High-quality paired reads were merged with COPE v1.2.5, and unique nucleotide sequences were defined as clonotypes. MiTCR v1.1 was used to align clonotypes to the IMGT TRBV, TRBD and TRBJ reference segments. Only V-J combinations with frequency above 0.0001, covering about 99% of repertoires, were analysed. A TCS score was defined as the ratio of F50 (clonal expansion) to E x V (chaos), with BLOSUM62-based TCRdist applied between CDR3 peptides within each V-J. Welch's t-statistics and random forest reduced some 510 V-J features to about 13, which were used in a naive Bayes classifier (R e1071). Sample size was not statistically predetermined, and investigators were not blinded to group allocation. The paper describes TCR Vbeta CDR3 sequencing of around 130 peripheral blood samples, made up of around 41 ophthalmopathy patients, approximately 73 hyperthyroidism patients and 17 progressor patients.

Recombination linked TRBV3-1 to TRBJ2-7; TRBD1 is a possible D gene, resting on 6 matching bases. This sample comprised peripheral blood mononuclear cells (PBMCs), obtained at new diagnosis, from a patient treated with antithyroid drugs. The clonotype was recovered from a man between 35 and 55 years old with Graves disease. Donor details come from another sample of the same person, matched by shared clones. This receptor has the CDR3 CASSPNGRGHEQYL. The DNA reads as follows: TGTGCCAGCAGCCCAAATGGCAGGGGCCACGAGCAGTACCTC.